Listed below are T cell receptor beta chains from one sample, sequenced in a study of blood T cell repertoires in COVID-19. Only in-frame clones appear in the TCRdb table, and some are missing; sequencing was by immunoSEQ multiplex PCR. The table includes over 250,000 clones, approximately 83% detected once. Material for sequencing was peripheral blood. The receptors here all came from a human donor in a cohort sampled during active COVID-19. The CDR3 runs from the conserved cysteine through the conserved F or W. A D gene is named only where the DNA matches it firmly. Where a row states a size, it is once, few, many or the class of an expanded clone; other rows omit it.

j_call clone_size d_call v_call cdr3_nt cdr3_aa
TRBJ1-2 . TRBD1 TRBV18 TGTGCCAGCTCACCTGGGACAGGGGGCTACTATGGCTACACCTTC CASSPGTGGYYGYTF
TRBJ2-6 . . TRBV27 TGTGCCAGCAGTTCTCCCGGGGCTGGGGCCAACGTCCTGACTTTC CASSSPGAGANVLTF
TRBJ2-5 . TRBD2 TRBV14 TGTGCCAGCAGCCCTATAGCGGGAGAGACCCAGTACTTC CASSPIAGETQYF
TRBJ1-4 . . TRBV10-1 TGCGCCAGCAGTGACGGGTCAACTAATGAAAAACTGTTTTTT CASSDGSTNEKLFF
TRBJ2-7 once TRBD2 TRBV11-3 TGTGCCAGCAGCGGGGGGAGGGGCGAGCAGTACTTC CASSGGRGEQYF
TRBJ2-1 . TRBD2 TRBV5-1 TGCGCCAGCAGCTTGGGTTTAGCGGGAGTTCAAAGCTCCTACAATGAGCAGTTCTTC CASSLGLAGVQSSYNEQFF
TRBJ2-7 . . TRBV15 TGTGCCACCAGCAGAGTTAGGAGGCAGCCCCCTATACCCGAGCAGTACTTC CATSRVRRQPPIPEQYF
TRBJ2-1 . TRBD2 TRBV5-1 TGCGCCAGCAGGCTGACTAGCGGAATGACTTCCTACAATGAGCAGTTCTTC CASRLTSGMTSYNEQFF
TRBJ2-1 . TRBD1 TRBV27 TGTGCCAGCAGTACAGGGGGCAAAAGGAACAATGAGCAGTTCTTC CASSTGGKRNNEQFF
TRBJ1-2 . TRBD1 TRBV18 TGTGCCAGCTCACCACTGCAGGGGGCAGAAGGCTACACCTTC CASSPLQGAEGYTF
TRBJ1-6 . TRBD1 TRBV18 TGTGCCAGCAACCGGGACAGAGGTTCACCCCTCCACTTT CASNRDRGSPLHF
TRBJ2-7 . TRBD2 TRBV6-5 TGTGCCAGCAGTTACTCGGTAGCGGGGAACTACGAGCAGTACTTC CASSYSVAGNYEQYF
TRBJ2-2 . . TRBV28 TGTGCCAGCAGTTTATCAGGAACCGGGGAGCTGTTTTTT CASSLSGTGELFF
TRBJ1-1 . . TRBV3-1/TRBV3-2 TGTGCCAGCAGCCAAACAGGTAAAGGGTCTGAAGCTTTCTTT CASSQTGKGSEAFF
TRBJ2-3 . . TRBV7-2 TGTGCCAGCAGCTTAGGTGGACAAGTCACAGATACGCAGTATTTT CASSLGGQVTDTQYF
TRBJ2-5 . TRBD2 TRBV5-1 TGCGCCACCAGCGGGTCTAGCGGGATAGTTGAGACCCAGTACTTC CATSGSSGIVETQYF
TRBJ2-2 . TRBD2 TRBV5-4 TGTGCCAGCAGCCCACTAGCGTCCGGGGAGCTGTTTTTT CASSPLASGELFF
TRBJ2-2 . TRBD2 TRBV25-1 TGTGCCAGCAGCCGCCGAACTAGCGGGAGGTCCGGGGAGCTGTTTTTT CASSRRTSGRSGELFF
TRBJ1-2 . . TRBV10-1 TGCGCCAGCAGTGCGGACCGGACCGGGAGCCGCTACACCTTC CASSADRTGSRYTF
TRBJ2-1 . TRBD1 TRBV7-2 TGTGCCAGCAGCAGCCTAAGGGACAGGGTGAACAATGAGCAGTTCTTC CASSSLRDRVNNEQFF
TRBJ2-2 . TRBD2 TRBV5-1 TGCGCCAGCAGCCCTCGGAGCCTAGCGGGTAACACCGGGGAGCTGTTTTTT CASSPRSLAGNTGELFF
TRBJ2-3 few . TRBV5-1 TGCGCCAGCAGCCCAACTAGCACAGATACGCAGTATTTT CASSPTSTDTQYF
TRBJ1-1 . . TRBV4-1 TGCGCCAGCAGCCAAGACCGGTACACTGAAGCTTTCTTT CASSQDRYTEAFF
TRBJ1-2 . TRBD1 TRBV23-1 TGCGCCAGCTTTAGACAGGGACCTGGCTACACCTTC CASFRQGPGYTF
TRBJ2-2 . TRBD1 TRBV19 TGTGCCAGTAGTCTACAGGGGACCGGGGAGCTGTTTTTT CASSLQGTGELFF
TRBJ2-3 few TRBD2 TRBV2 TGTGCCAGCAGGAGGGCATGGGGGAGGGCCGGCACAGATACGCAGTATTTT CASRRAWGRAGTDTQYF
TRBJ2-5 . TRBD2 TRBV18 TGTGCCAGCTCACAACTAGCGGGTAAAGAGACCCAGTACTTC CASSQLAGKETQYF
TRBJ2-3 . TRBD2 TRBV7-8 TGTGCCAGCAGCCCCTGGACTAGCGCACGGACAGATACGCAGTATTTT CASSPWTSARTDTQYF
TRBJ2-5 . TRBD1 TRBV24-1 TGTGCCACCAGTGATACGTCCGGGACAGGGGGCGAGACCCAGTACTTC CATSDTSGTGGETQYF
TRBJ2-1 . TRBD2 TRBV10-3 TGTGCCATCAGTGATGGGGGAGGGCACCTTAATGAGCAGTTCTTC CAISDGGGHLNEQFF
TRBJ2-3 . . TRBV5-6 TGTGCCAGCAGCTCTCGACAGGGAGGAACAGATACGCAGTATTTT CASSSRQGGTDTQYF
TRBJ1-1 . . TRBV5-3 TGTGCCAGAAGCCTCCGGGACTACCAAGAAGCTTTCTTT CARSLRDYQEAFF
TRBJ1-1 . . TRBV7-3 TGTGCCAGCAGCCGCGGAGGAGAAGCTTTCTTT CASSRGGEAFF
TRBJ2-7 few . TRBV5-1 TGCGCCAGCAGGGTATTGGCGGCCTCCTACGAGCAGTACTTC CASRVLAASYEQYF
TRBJ2-2 . . TRBV25-1 TGTGCCAGCAGTGAAGCTGGGCACAGGCAGACCGGGGAGCTGTTTTTT CASSEAGHRQTGELFF
TRBJ1-2 . TRBD1 TRBV15 TGTGCCACCAGCATTACAAGACAGGGTTATGGCTACACCTTC CATSITRQGYGYTF
TRBJ2-7 . TRBD2 TRBV6-2/TRBV6-3 TGTGCCAGCAGTTCCGGACTAGCTACGAACGAGCAGTACTTC CASSSGLATNEQYF
TRBJ2-1 . TRBD2 TRBV3-1/TRBV3-2 TGTGCCAGCAGCCTCCGGGGTAGCGGGACCTACAATGAGCAGTTCTTC CASSLRGSGTYNEQFF
TRBJ2-7 . . TRBV5-3 TGTGCCAGAAGAACCCCCGGACAAATCTACGAGCAGTACTTC CARRTPGQIYEQYF
TRBJ2-1 few . TRBV24-1 TGTGCCACCAGTGAGGGCAGGGGGAGGAATGAGCAGTTCTTC CATSEGRGRNEQFF
TRBJ2-1 . TRBD2 TRBV13 TGTGCCAGCAGCTTATTGGCGGGAGTAGGTGAGCAGTTCTTC CASSLLAGVGEQFF
TRBJ2-2 . TRBD1 TRBV6-5 TGTGCCAGCAGCCGGACAGGGGGCCGGGAGCTGTTTTTT CASSRTGGRELFF
TRBJ1-3 . TRBD1 TRBV10-3 TGTGCCACCGGACAGGGGGCGACTGGAAACACCATATATTTT CATGQGATGNTIYF
TRBJ1-1 . . TRBV6-5 TGTGCCAGCAGTACGATGAGGGCGAACACTGAAGCTTTCTTT CASSTMRANTEAFF
TRBJ2-7 . TRBD2 TRBV6-5 TGTGCCAGCAGGGACGGGACTAGTAGGGCCTCTGGGCAGTACTTC CASRDGTSRASGQYF
TRBJ2-3 . . TRBV9 TGTGCCAGCAGCGTTAGCGGCACAGATACGCAGTATTTT CASSVSGTDTQYF
TRBJ2-3 once TRBD2 TRBV5-4 TGTGCCACTAGCGGGACGGTCACAGATACGCAGTATTTT CATSGTVTDTQYF
TRBJ2-5 . . TRBV12-5 TGTGCTAGTGGTTTGGGGACAGATAAGGAGACCCAGTACTTC CASGLGTDKETQYF
TRBJ2-1 . . TRBV14 TGTGCCAGCAGCCAACGTGGGAACTGGGGGGTCAATGAGCAGTTCTTC CASSQRGNWGVNEQFF
TRBJ2-7 . . TRBV6-1 TGTGCCAGCAGTGAAGCTGCTACGAGCTCCTACGAGCAGTACTTC CASSEAATSSYEQYF
TRBJ1-2 . . TRBV2 TGTGCCAGCAGTATACAGCCGGTGGACTATGGCTACACCTTC CASSIQPVDYGYTF
TRBJ1-4 . . TRBV2 TGTGCCAGCAGTGTCGACAGTAATGAAAAACTGTTTTTT CASSVDSNEKLFF